A selection of T cell receptor beta chains follows, all from one sample in a study of control samples from healthy donors and cancer patients. Assay: immunoSEQ multiplex PCR; the TCRdb copy retains only in-frame clones and omits some. The table has around 170,000 clones, about 90% seen once. The specimen was blood. These receptors were collected from a woman in her twenties or thirties in good health. Each CDR3 is given with its conserved first and last residue. The D gene is left open where the match is weak.

16,-,TRBJ1-5,TRBV27,TGTGCCAGCAGTCTCAGACAGCCTCATAGCAATCAGCCCCAGCATTTT,CASSLRQPHSNQPQHF
14,-,TRBJ1-1,TRBV4-1,TGCGCCAGCAAATACAGATATACCAACACTGAAGCTTTCTTT,CASKYRYTNTEAFF
15,-,TRBJ1-5,TRBV2,TGTGCCAGCAGTGAAGCCCCCGGGCGCAATCAGCCCCAGCATTTT,CASSEAPGRNQPQHF
15,-,TRBJ1-3,TRBV15,TGTGCCACCAGCACTGAGGCTTTCTCTGGAAACACCATATATTTT,CATSTEAFSGNTIYF
16,TRBD2,TRBJ2-3,TRBV11-3,TGTGCCAGCAGCCGGGGTAGCGGGGGTCCCGGAGATACGCAGTATTTT,CASSRGSGGPGDTQYF
15,TRBD1,TRBJ1-2,TRBV7-9,TGTGCCAGCAGCTGGGAGACAGGGGAATTCTATGGCTACACCTTC,CASSWETGEFYGYTF
17,TRBD1,TRBJ2-3,TRBV2,TGTGCCAGCAGACCGCGACAGGGGGCTTTCTTCACAGATACGCAGTATTTT,CASRPRQGAFFTDTQYF
15,TRBD2,TRBJ2-1,TRBV27,TGTGCCAGCAGTTTCGGGACTAGCCCTTCCTATGAGCAGTTCTTC,CASSFGTSPSYEQFF
16,TRBD1,TRBJ1-3,TRBV7-6,TGTGCCAGCAGCTCCGGACAGGGGGCTGTAGGAAACACCATATATTTT,CASSSGQGAVGNTIYF
13,-,TRBJ1-2,TRBV5-5,TGTGCCAGCAGCCCCCAGGGAAGGTATGGCTACACCTTC,CASSPQGRYGYTF
14,-,TRBJ1-1,TRBV5-1,TGCGCCAGCAGCTTGGCCGGGGTCCGGACTGAAGCTTTCTTT,CASSLAGVRTEAFF
13,-,TRBJ2-7,TRBV28,TGTGCCAGCAGTTTCTCTGGGGGCTACGAGCAGTACTTC,CASSFSGGYEQYF
14,TRBD1,TRBJ1-1,TRBV28,TGTGCCAGCAGTTTACTAACAGGGGCCACTGAAGCTTTCTTT,CASSLLTGATEAFF
15,TRBD2,TRBJ2-3,TRBV5-1,TGCGCCAGCAGCCGAGGGACTAGCGGAACAGATACGCAGTATTTT,CASSRGTSGTDTQYF
12,-,TRBJ1-1,TRBV28,TGTGCCAGCAGTTCCGTCGGCACTGAAGCTTTCTTT,CASSSVGTEAFF
15,-,TRBJ2-3,TRBV5-1,TGCGCCAGCAGCTTGGGGGGACTCATCACAGATACGCAGTATTTT,CASSLGGLITDTQYF
18,TRBD2,TRBJ2-2,TRBV4-1,TGCGCCAGCAGCCAAGATGTGACTAGCGGGAGAGGAACCGGGGAGCTGTTTTTT,CASSQDVTSGRGTGELFF
15,TRBD2,TRBJ2-1,TRBV9,TGTGCCAGCAGCGCTGGGACTAGCGGCTACAATGAGCAGTTCTTC,CASSAGTSGYNEQFF
14,-,TRBJ1-1,TRBV14,TGTGCCAGCAGCCAACACAGGATGGTCACTGAAGCTTTCTTT,CASSQHRMVTEAFF